The source of this T cell receptor beta chain is a study of T cells expressing NK-cell markers. CDR3 length: 16 residues. Germline CDR1 and CDR2: LGHNA and YNFKEQ. UMIs accompanied the 5'RACE template switching by which TCR beta cDNA was made. TCRdb reprocessed the 5' RACE reads, with one entry per CDR3 protein and no DNA. Its table records 350,000 to 450,000 distinct CDR3 sequences. The sequence was obtained from a man aged 18 to 70 in good health. Material: blood T cells: a sorted CD56 or NKG2C T cell subset, CD4+ or CD8+ T cells, or bulk PBMC T cells (not recorded which). The chain couples TRBV4-2 to TRBJ1-1; TCRdb's D gene call, TRBD1, goes unchecked for lack of DNA. The CDR3: CASSQALKGANTEAFF.